This is a list of T cell receptor beta chains from one sample in a study of blood T cell repertoires in COVID-19. Profiled with immunoSEQ multiplex PCR; TCRdb holds only in-frame clones, not every one. Seen here are 300,000 or so clones, around 85% observed once, and the top ten hold around 4.2%. The sample was peripheral blood. These receptors were obtained from a woman aged 45-65 years with active or convalescent COVID-19. The CDR3 runs from the conserved cysteine through the conserved F or W. D genes are given only for firm matches. Clone sizes are given selectively: once, few, many, or a class where the clone is expanded.

V: TRBV2; size: -; D: TRBD1; J: TRBJ2-1; DNA: TGTGCCAGCTCGGACAGGGGGACTGAATCCTACAATGAGCAGTTCTTC; CDR3: CASSDRGTESYNEQFF
V: TRBV29-1; size: -; D: TRBD2; J: TRBJ2-7; DNA: TGCAGCGTTGAAGATTGGGCTAGCGGGAGGGCGTCCGAGCAGTACTTC; CDR3: CSVEDWASGRASEQYF
V: TRBV15; size: once; D: TRBD1; J: TRBJ2-3; DNA: TGTGCCACCAGCAGACCGGGACAGGGGGCAACAGATACGCAGTATTTT; CDR3: CATSRPGQGATDTQYF
V: TRBV19; size: -; D: -; J: TRBJ1-1; DNA: TGTGCCAGTAGTACAGACAGCGTTAACACTGAAGCTTTCTTT; CDR3: CASSTDSVNTEAFF
V: TRBV12-3/TRBV12-4; size: -; D: -; J: TRBJ1-1; DNA: TGTGCCAGCAGTTTTCAGGTCACCACTGAAGCTTTCTTT; CDR3: CASSFQVTTEAFF
V: TRBV14; size: -; D: -; J: TRBJ1-1; DNA: TGTGCCAGCAGCCAAGTCTCGGGGGGGAACACTGAAGCTTTCTTT; CDR3: CASSQVSGGNTEAFF
V: TRBV28; size: -; D: TRBD1; J: TRBJ2-3; DNA: TGTGCCAGCAGTCCGTTTCCTTTACAGGGGGCGAGGACAGATACGCAGTATTTT; CDR3: CASSPFPLQGARTDTQYF
V: TRBV24-1; size: -; D: TRBD2; J: TRBJ2-7; DNA: TGTGCCACCAATAGCGGGAGGGCCGCCTACGAGCAGTACTTC; CDR3: CATNSGRAAYEQYF
V: TRBV7-2; size: -; D: TRBD1; J: TRBJ1-6; DNA: TGTGCCAGCAGCCGGGACAGGGATTCACCCCTCCACTTT; CDR3: CASSRDRDSPLHF
V: TRBV14; size: once; D: TRBD1; J: TRBJ1-1; DNA: TGTGCCAGCAGCCACGTGCCGGGACAGGGCCTGAACACTGAAGCTTTCTTT; CDR3: CASSHVPGQGLNTEAFF
V: TRBV2; size: -; D: -; J: TRBJ1-1; DNA: TGTGCCAGCAGGTCGGGAGCTGAAGCTTTCTTT; CDR3: CASRSGAEAFF
V: TRBV18; size: -; D: -; J: TRBJ1-2; DNA: TGTGCCAGCTCACCAAAACAGGTGGGAGGCTACACCTTC; CDR3: CASSPKQVGGYTF
V: TRBV13; size: once; D: TRBD2; J: TRBJ2-1; DNA: TGTGCCAGCAGCTTAGGTGCGGGGGACAATGAGCAGTTCTTC; CDR3: CASSLGAGDNEQFF
V: TRBV6-6; size: once; D: TRBD2; J: TRBJ2-5; DNA: TGTGCCAGCAGTCCGGGACTAGCGGGAGGGTGGGGAGAGACCCAGTACTTC; CDR3: CASSPGLAGGWGETQYF
V: TRBV7-9; size: -; D: -; J: TRBJ2-1; DNA: TGTGCCAGCAGCTCGCGGACTCTGAGCTCCTACAATGAGCAGTTCTTC; CDR3: CASSSRTLSSYNEQFF
V: TRBV2; size: -; D: TRBD1; J: TRBJ1-1; DNA: TGTGCCAGCAGTGAAGGGACAGGGCGGCGCACTGAAGCTTTCTTT; CDR3: CASSEGTGRRTEAFF